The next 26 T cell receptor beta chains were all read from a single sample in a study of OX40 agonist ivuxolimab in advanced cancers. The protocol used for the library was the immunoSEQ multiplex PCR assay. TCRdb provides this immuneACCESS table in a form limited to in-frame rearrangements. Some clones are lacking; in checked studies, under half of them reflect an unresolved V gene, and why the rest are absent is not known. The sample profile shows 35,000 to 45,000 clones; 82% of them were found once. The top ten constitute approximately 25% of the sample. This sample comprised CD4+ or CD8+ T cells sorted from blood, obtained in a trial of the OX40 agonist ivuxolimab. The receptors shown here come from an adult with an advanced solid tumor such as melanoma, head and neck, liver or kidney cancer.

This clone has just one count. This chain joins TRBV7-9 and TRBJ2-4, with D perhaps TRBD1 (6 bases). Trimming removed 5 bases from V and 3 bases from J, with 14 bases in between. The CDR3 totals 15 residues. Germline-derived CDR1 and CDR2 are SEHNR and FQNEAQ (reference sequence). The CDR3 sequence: CASSLPGAGKNIQYF. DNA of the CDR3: TGTGCCAGCAGCCTACCAGGGGCGGGCAAAAACATTCAGTACTTC.

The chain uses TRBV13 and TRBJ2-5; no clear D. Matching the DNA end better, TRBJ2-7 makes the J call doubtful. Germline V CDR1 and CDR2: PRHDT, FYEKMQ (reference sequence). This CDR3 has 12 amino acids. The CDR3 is CASSLGSYEQYF. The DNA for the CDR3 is TGTGCCAGCAGCTTAGGTAGTTACGAGCAGTACTTC.

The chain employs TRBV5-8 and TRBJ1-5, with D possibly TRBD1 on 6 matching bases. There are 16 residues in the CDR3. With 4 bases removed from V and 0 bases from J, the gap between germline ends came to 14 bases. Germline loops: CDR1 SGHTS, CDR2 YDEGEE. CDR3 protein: CASSRGTRNSNQPQHF. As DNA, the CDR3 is TGTGCCAGCAGCCGAGGGACAAGAAATAGCAATCAGCCCCAGCATTTT.

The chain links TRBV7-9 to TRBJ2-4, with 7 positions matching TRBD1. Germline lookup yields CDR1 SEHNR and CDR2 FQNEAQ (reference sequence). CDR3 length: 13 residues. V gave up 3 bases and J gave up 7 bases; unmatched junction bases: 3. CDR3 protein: CASSFGQENIQYF. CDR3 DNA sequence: TGTGCCAGCAGCTTCGGACAGGAGAACATTCAGTACTTC.

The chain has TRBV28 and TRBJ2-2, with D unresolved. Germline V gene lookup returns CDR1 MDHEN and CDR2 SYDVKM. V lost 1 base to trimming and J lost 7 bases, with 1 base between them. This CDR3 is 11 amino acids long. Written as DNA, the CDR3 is TGTGCCAGCAGTTTATACGGGGAGCTGTTTTTT. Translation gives CASSLYGELFF.

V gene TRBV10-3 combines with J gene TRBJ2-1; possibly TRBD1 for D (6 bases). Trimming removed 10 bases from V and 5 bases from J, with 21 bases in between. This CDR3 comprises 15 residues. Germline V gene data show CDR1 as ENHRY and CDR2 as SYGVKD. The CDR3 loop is CATMGATGYNNEQFF. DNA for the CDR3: TGTGCCACCATGGGGGCGACAGGCTACAACAATGAGCAGTTCTTC.

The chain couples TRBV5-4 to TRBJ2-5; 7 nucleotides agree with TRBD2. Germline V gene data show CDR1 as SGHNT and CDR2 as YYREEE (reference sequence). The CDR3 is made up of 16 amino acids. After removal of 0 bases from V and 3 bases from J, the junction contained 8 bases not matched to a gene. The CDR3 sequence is CASSLGGRERKETQYF. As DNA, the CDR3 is TGTGCCAGCAGCTTGGGCGGGCGGGAGAGGAAAGAGACCCAGTACTTC.

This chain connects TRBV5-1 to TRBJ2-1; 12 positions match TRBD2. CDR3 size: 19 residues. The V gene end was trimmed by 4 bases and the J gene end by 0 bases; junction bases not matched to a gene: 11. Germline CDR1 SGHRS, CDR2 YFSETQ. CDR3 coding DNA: TGCGCCAGCAGCCTACAACTAGCGGGAGGCCCCAGCTCCTACAATGAGCAGTTCTTC. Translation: CASSLQLAGGPSSYNEQFF.

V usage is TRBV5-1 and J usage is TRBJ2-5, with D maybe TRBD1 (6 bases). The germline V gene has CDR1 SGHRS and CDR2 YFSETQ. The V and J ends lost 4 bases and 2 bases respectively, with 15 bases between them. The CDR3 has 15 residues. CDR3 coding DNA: TGCGCCAGCAGCCCCCTTACAGGGCCGCAAGAGACCCAGTACTTC. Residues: CASSPLTGPQETQYF.

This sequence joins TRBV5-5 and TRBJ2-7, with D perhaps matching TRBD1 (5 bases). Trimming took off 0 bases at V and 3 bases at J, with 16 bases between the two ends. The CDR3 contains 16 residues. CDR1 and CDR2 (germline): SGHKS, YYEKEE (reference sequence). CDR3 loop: CASSLVRQTLNYEQYF. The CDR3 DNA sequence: TGTGCCAGCAGCTTGGTAAGACAGACGCTGAACTACGAGCAGTACTTC. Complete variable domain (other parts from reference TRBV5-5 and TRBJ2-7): DAGVTQSPTHLIKTRGQQVTLRCSPISGHKSVSWYQQVLGQGPQFIFQYYEKEERGRGNFPDRFSARQFPNYSSELNVNALLLGDSALYLCASSLVRQTLNYEQYFGPGTRLTVT.

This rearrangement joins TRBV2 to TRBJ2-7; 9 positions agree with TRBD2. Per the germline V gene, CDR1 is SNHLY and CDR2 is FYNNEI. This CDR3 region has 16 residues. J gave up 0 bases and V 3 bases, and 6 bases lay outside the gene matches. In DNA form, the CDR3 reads TGTGCCAGCAGTGATCTAGCGGGAATTACCTCCTACGAGCAGTACTTC. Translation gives CASSDLAGITSYEQYF.

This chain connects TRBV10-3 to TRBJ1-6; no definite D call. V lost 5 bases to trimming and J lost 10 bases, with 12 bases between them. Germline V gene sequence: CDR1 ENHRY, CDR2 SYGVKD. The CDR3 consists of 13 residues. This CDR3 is CAISSRVESPLHF. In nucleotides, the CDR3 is TGTGCCATCAGTAGTAGGGTTGAGTCACCCCTCCACTTT.

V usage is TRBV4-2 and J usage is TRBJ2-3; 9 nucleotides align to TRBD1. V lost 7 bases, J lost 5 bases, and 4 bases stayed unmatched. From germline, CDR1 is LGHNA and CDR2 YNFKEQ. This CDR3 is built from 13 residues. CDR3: CASKGQGKDTQYF. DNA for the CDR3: TGTGCCAGCAAGGGACAGGGTAAAGATACGCAGTATTTT.

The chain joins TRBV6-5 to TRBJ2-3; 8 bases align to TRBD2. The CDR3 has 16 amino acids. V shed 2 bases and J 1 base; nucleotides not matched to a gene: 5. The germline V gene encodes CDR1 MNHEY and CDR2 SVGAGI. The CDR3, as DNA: TGTGCCAGCAGTTACACCTCAGCGGGGGGCACAGATACGCAGTATTTT. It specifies CASSYTSAGGTDTQYF.

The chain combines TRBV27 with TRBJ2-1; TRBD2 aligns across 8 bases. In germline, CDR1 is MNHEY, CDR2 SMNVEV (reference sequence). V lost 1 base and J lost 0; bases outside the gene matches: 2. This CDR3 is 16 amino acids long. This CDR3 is CASSLLAGSSYNEQFF. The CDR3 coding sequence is TGTGCCAGCAGTTTATTAGCGGGGAGCTCCTACAATGAGCAGTTCTTC.

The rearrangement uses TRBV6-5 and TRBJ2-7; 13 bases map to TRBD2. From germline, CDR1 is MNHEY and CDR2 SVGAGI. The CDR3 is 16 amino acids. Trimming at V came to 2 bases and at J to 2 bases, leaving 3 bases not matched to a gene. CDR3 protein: CASSYGTSGTPYEQYF. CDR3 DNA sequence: TGTGCCAGCAGTTACGGGACTAGCGGGACCCCCTACGAGCAGTACTTC.

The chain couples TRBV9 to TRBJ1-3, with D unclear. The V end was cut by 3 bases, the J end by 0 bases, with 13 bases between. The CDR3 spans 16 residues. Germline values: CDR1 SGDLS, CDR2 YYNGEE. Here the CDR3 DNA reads TGTGCCAGCAGCGCCGGACCGCCGCTCTCTGGAAACACCATATATTTT. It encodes CASSAGPPLSGNTIYF.

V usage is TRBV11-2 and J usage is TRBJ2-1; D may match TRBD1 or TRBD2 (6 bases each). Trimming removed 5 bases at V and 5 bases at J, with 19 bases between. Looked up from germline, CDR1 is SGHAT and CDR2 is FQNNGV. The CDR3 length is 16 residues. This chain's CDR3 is CASSAGTPRTNNEQFF. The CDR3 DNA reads TGTGCCAGCAGCGCTGGGACACCGAGGACTAACAATGAGCAGTTCTTC.

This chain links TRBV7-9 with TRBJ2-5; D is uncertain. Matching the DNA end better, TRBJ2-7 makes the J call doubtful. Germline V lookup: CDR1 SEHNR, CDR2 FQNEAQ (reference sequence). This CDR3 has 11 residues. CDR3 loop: CASSSTDEQYF. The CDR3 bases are TGTGCCAGCAGCTCTACAGACGAGCAGTACTTC.

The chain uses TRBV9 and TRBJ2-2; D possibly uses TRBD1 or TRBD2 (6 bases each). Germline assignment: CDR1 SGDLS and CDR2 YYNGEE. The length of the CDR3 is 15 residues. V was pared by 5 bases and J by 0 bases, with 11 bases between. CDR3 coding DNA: TGTGCCAGCAGGGAAGGGGGGACGAACACCGGGGAGCTGTTTTTT. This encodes CASREGGTNTGELFF.

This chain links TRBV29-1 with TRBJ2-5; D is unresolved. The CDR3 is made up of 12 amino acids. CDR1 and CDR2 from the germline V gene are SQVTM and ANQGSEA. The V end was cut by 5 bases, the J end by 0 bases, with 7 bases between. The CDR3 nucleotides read TGCAGCGTTACAGAGTACCAAGAGACCCAGTACTTC. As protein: CSVTEYQETQYF.

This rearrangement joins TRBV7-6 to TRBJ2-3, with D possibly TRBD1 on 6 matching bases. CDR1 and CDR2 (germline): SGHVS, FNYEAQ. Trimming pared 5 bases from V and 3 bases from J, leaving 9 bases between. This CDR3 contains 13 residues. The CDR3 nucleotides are TGTGCCAGCAGCCCAGGGGAAACAGATACGCAGTATTTT. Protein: CASSPGETDTQYF. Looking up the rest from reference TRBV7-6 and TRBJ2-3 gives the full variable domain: GAGVSQSPRYKVTKRGQDVALRCDPISGHVSLYWYRQALGQGPEFLTYFNYEAQQDKSGLPNDRFSAERPEGSISTLTIQRTEQRDSAMYRCASSPGETDTQYFGPGTRLTVL.

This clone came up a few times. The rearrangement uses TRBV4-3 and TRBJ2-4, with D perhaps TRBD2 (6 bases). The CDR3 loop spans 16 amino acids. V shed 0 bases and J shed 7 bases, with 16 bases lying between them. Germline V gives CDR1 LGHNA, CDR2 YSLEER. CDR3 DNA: TGCGCCAGCAGCCAAGATTCTGGCGGGACGTCGAACATTCAGTACTTC. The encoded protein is CASSQDSGGTSNIQYF.

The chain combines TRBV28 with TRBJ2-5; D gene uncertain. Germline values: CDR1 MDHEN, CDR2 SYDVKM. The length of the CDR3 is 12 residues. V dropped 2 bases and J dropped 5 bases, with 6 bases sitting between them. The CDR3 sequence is CASSLNRETQYF. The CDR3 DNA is TGTGCCAGCAGTTTAAATAGGGAGACCCAGTACTTC.

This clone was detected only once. The CDR3 loop is CASTEALRPDTQYF. The CDR3 coding sequence is TGTGCCAGCACCGAGGCCCTCCGCCCGGATACGCAGTATTTT. The chain recombines TRBV28 with TRBJ2-3; D gene ambiguous. There are 14 residues in the CDR3. Germline V gene data show CDR1 as MDHEN and CDR2 as SYDVKM. Trimming removed 7 bases at V and 6 bases at J, with 17 bases between.

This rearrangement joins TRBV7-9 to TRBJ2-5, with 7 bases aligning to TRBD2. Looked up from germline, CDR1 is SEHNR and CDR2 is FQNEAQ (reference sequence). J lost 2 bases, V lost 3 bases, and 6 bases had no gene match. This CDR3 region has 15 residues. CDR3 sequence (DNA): TGTGCCAGCAGCTTCCGGGAGGCGCCGCAAGAGACCCAGTACTTC. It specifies CASSFREAPQETQYF. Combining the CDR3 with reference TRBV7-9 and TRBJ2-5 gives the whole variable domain DTGVSQNPRHKITKRGQNVTFRCDPISEHNRLYWYRQTLGQGPEFLTYFQNEAQLEKSRLLSDRFSAERPKGSFSTLEIQRTEQGDSAMYLCASSFREAPQETQYFGPGTRLLVL.